This record concerns one T cell receptor (beta chain) sequence. Antigen specificity is unknown. The whole isolated RNA underwent reverse transcription, so sequencing captured expressed TCRB transcripts. Profiled with immunoSEQ multiplex PCR; TCRdb holds only in-frame clones, not every one. The table records approximately 15,000 clones, around three quarters of them present only once. V was trimmed by 6 bases and J by 1 base, leaving 13 bases between them. The CDR3 is made up of 14 amino acids. CDR1 is MNHNS and CDR2 is SASEGT in the germline V gene. The sample is drawn from a study of beta chain features in type 1 diabetes. Across the whole study: The study found patients and healthy donors alike in age, gender and cell yields.

Findings and limits, study-wide: Short templates might get an advantage during PCR, and this would be equal in patients and controls. Among all four CD4+ subsets, Type 1 diabetes patients had TCRB CDR3s that were moderately but significantly shorter. Junctions at VDJ sites from type 1 diabetes patients had fewer insertions and more deletions.

Sorting gave populations that all exceeded 95% purity. The sample taken for sequencing was Tregs from blood. This receptor was taken from a man under 40 with type 1 diabetes. The chain employs TRBV6-1 and TRBJ2-7, with D maybe TRBD1 (6 bases). CDR3 nucleotides: TGTGCCAGCAGCTCGACAGGCAATTCCTACGAGCAGTACTTC. Translation gives CASSSTGNSYEQYF.